This T cell receptor (beta chain) is from a study of early T cells in non-severe SARS-CoV-2 infection. Study information: It was bulk RNA from unsorted whole blood that was sequenced, and the chains were unpaired.

There are many counts of this clonotype. The antigen is unknown. This CDR3 spans 14 amino acids. From germline, CDR1 is KGHDR and CDR2 SFDVKD. V was shortened by 4 bases and J by 5 bases, with 13 bases between the two germline ends. General observations from the study: Reliance on VDJdb matching favored anti-spike CD8 responses; private and CD4 specificities were missed.

Each single cDNA molecule received a unique molecular identifier. TCRdb fed the 5' RACE reads into MiXCR, producing one record per CDR3 protein. The sample holds roughly 100,000 distinct CDR3 sequences; 13% are singletons and the top ten take around 2.4%. The V and J genes are TRBV24-1 and TRBJ2-5, with TRBD2 as a possible D gene (5 bases). The sequenced sample was whole blood. The sequence was obtained from an adult who was a healthcare worker with PCR-confirmed SARS-CoV-2 infection or an uninfected control (not recorded which). The CDR3 nucleotides are TGTGCCACCAGTGAGGGGAGTAGCCCCGAGACCCAGTACTTC. This encodes CATSEGSSPETQYF.